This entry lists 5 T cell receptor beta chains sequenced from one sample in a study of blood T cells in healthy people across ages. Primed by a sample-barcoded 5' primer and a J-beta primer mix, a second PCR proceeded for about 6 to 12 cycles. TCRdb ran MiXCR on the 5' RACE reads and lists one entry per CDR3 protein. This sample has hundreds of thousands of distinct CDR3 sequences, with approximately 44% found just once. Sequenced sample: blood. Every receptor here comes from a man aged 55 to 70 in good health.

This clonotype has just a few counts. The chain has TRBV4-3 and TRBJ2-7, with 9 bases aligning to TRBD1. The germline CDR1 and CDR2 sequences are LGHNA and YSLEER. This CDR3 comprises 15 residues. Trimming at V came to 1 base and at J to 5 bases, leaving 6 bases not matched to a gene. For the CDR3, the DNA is TGCGCCAGCAGCCAAGGGGACAGGGAAACCCACGAGCAGTACTTC. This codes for CASSQGDRETHEQYF.

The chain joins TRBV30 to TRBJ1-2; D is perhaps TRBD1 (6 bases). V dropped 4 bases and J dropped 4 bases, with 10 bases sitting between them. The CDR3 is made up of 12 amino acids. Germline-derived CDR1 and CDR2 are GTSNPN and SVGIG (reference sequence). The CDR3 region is CAWNRETYGYTF. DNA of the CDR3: TGTGCCTGGAACAGGGAGACCTATGGCTACACCTTC.

The DNA of the CDR3 is TGTGCCAGCAGTGAGGGGAACTCACCCCTCCACTTT. Protein sequence: CASSEGNSPLHF. This chain links TRBV2 with TRBJ1-6; D is unresolved. Germline CDR1 and CDR2: SNHLY and FYNNEI. Trimming took off 3 bases at V and 10 bases at J, with 7 bases between the two ends. CDR3 length equals 12 residues.

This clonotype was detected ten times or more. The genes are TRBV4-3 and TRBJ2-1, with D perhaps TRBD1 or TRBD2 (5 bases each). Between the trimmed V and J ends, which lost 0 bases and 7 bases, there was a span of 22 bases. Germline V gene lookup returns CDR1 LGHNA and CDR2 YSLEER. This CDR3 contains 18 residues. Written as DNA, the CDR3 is TGCGCCAGCAGCCAAGATGGAGACCGGGACGGGACCTTGAATGAGCAGTTCTTC. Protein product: CASSQDGDRDGTLNEQFF.

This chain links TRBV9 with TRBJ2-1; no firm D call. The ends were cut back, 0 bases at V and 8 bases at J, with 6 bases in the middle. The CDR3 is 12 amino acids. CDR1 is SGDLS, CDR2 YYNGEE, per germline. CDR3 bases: TGTGCCAGCAGCGTAGATGGGGATGAGCAGTTCTTC. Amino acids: CASSVDGDEQFF.